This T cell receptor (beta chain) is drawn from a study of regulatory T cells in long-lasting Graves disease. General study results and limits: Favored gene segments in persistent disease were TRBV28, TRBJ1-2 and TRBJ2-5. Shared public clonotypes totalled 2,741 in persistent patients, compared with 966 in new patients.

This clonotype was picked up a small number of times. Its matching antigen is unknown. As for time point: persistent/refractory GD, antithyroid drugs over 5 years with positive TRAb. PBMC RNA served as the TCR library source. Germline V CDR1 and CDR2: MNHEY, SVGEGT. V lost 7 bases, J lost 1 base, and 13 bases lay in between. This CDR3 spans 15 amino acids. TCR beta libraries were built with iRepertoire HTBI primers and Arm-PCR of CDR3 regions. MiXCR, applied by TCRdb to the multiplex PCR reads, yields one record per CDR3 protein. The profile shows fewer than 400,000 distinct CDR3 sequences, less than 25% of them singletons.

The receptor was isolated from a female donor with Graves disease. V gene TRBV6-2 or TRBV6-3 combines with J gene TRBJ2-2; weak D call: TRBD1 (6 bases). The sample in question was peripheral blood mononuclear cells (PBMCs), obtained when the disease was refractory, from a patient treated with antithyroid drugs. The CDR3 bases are TGTGCCAGCACCACAGGGACCATGAACACCGGGGAGCTGTTTTTT. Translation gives CASTTGTMNTGELFF.